Included here is one TCR beta chain sequence, with context. This study enrolled people aged roughly 18 to 89 from around 26 US geographic areas. Two consecutive negative NP/OP PCR tests, clearance, or resolved symptoms defined Cohort 3 recovery. This sample is part of a study of blood T cell repertoires in COVID-19. Study-wide context: The United States, Italy and Spain were the sources of the acute and convalescent COVID-19 samples.

TCRdb's table, derived via immunoSEQ multiplex PCR, lists solely in-frame clones and lacks some. The sample shows about 400,000 clones, over 85% of them seen only once. V lost 6 bases and J lost 1; bases outside the gene matches: 5. The CDR3 length is 15 residues. Germline loops: CDR1 MNHEY, CDR2 SMNVEV (reference sequence). This TCR derives from a woman aged 30 to 39 who had recovered from COVID-19. Sequenced input: PBMCs or T cells enriched from blood (not recorded which). The chain joins TRBV27 to TRBJ2-7; 11 bases map to TRBD1. The CDR3 bases are TGTGCCAGCAGGCGGGGGACAGGGGGTTCCTACGAGCAGTACTTC. Translated: CASRRGTGGSYEQYF.